These 20 T cell receptor beta chains share one sample of origin, sequenced in a study of T-cell reconstitution after alpha-beta-depleted transplantation in children. Unique molecular identifiers tagged the TCRbeta library. TCRdb reanalysed the PCR reads using MiXCR and keeps one entry per CDR3 protein. The table lists around 250,000 distinct CDR3 sequences, roughly a quarter of them singletons, with around 2.5% in the top ten. The starting material was PBMCs, obtained before TCRalphabeta/CD19-depleted stem cell transplant. The receptors originated from a girl aged 2-9 years with Fanconi anemia, due to receive a stem cell transplant.

This clonotype was detected many times. The chain links TRBV24-1 to TRBJ2-1; the D gene is possibly TRBD1 (5 bases). The CDR3 covers 14 residues. V lost 8 bases and J lost 5, with 15 bases in between. The germline CDR1 and CDR2 sequences are KGHDR and SFDVKD. The CDR3 nucleotides read TGTGCCACCAAGAGTCCCGAGACAGACAATGAGCAGTTCTTC. It encodes CATKSPETDNEQFF.

This clonotype was recorded many times. The genes are TRBV6-5 and TRBJ1-1; 9 bases agree with TRBD1. This CDR3 spans 19 amino acids. From germline, CDR1 is MNHEY and CDR2 SVGAGI. Trimming cost V 6 bases and J 3 bases; bases outside gene matches: 20. CDR3 bases: TGTGCCAGCAGCATCCACGGGACAGGGACCCGGCCACTGGACACTGAAGCTTTCTTT. Translating gives CASSIHGTGTRPLDTEAFF.

The V and J genes are TRBV29-1 and TRBJ2-1; D is ambiguous. This CDR3 has 13 residues. Germline lookup yields CDR1 SQVTM and CDR2 ANQGSEA. The V and J ends lost 2 bases and 6 bases respectively, with 11 bases between them. The CDR3 is CSVEWGILNEQFF. The CDR3, as DNA: TGCAGCGTTGAATGGGGAATCCTCAATGAGCAGTTCTTC.

This clonotype has ten or more counts. The chain couples TRBV21-1 to TRBJ2-7; TRBD1 is the table's D call and was not checked against the DNA. TRBV21-1 is a pseudogene segment. The CDR3 length is 11 residues. Here the CDR3 reads CASKGGYEQYF. DNA for the CDR3: TGTGCCAGCAAAGGGGGATACGAGCAGTACTTC.

This clonotype was counted at least ten times. The chain links TRBV9 to TRBJ2-1; TRBD1 matches 10 bases. The CDR3 totals 18 residues. CDR1 is SGDLS and CDR2 is YYNGEE in the germline V gene. J gave up 3 bases and V 0 bases, and 9 bases lay outside the gene matches. The CDR3 loop is CASSVDIWGTGVYNEQFF. The DNA of the CDR3 is TGTGCCAGCAGCGTAGATATCTGGGGGACAGGGGTCTACAATGAGCAGTTCTTC.

This clonotype was counted at least ten times. This sequence joins TRBV7-2 and TRBJ2-5, with TRBD1 matching 9 bases. Germline CDR1 SGHTA, CDR2 FQGNSA. V was clipped by 0 bases and J by 3 bases; unmatched bases: 11. This CDR3 spans 18 amino acids. The CDR3 loop reads CASSLARDRVFSEETQYF. In nucleotides, the CDR3 is TGTGCCAGCAGCTTAGCCCGGGACAGGGTTTTCTCGGAAGAGACCCAGTACTTC. Supplemented by reference TRBV7-2 and TRBJ2-5, the full variable domain reads GAGVSQSPSNKVTEKGKDVELRCDPISGHTALYWYRQSLGQGLEFLIYFQGNSAPDKSGLPSDRFSAERTGGSVSTLTIQRTQQEDSAVYLCASSLARDRVFSEETQYFGPGTRLLVL.

This clonotype was detected many times. The chain links TRBV15 to TRBJ2-7; the D gene is possibly TRBD2 (6 bases). Trimming took off 0 bases at V and 1 base at J, with 13 bases between the two ends. In germline, CDR1 is LNHNV, CDR2 YYDKDF (reference sequence). CDR3 length equals 16 residues. CDR3 sequence (DNA): TGTGCCACCAGCAGAGATCTAGGCGGGGTATCCTACGAGCAGTACTTC. As protein: CATSRDLGGVSYEQYF.

In its sample, this clonotype was seen many times. V gene TRBV6-8 combines with J gene TRBJ1-2; possible D gene TRBD1, 5 bases. Germline assignment: CDR1 MNHGY and CDR2 SAAAGT. V shed 7 bases and J shed 4 bases, with 13 bases lying between them. This CDR3 contains 13 residues. CDR3 coding DNA: TGTGCCAGCAACGAGACAGTACCCTATGGCTACACCTTC. Translated: CASNETVPYGYTF.

The sample holds many counts of this clonotype. The gene calls are TRBV12-3 or TRBV12-4 and TRBJ2-7; 7 bases align to TRBD2. After removal of 3 bases from V and 2 bases from J, the junction contained 7 bases not matched to a gene. The CDR3 runs to 15 residues. The CDR3 coding sequence is TGTGCCAGCAGTTTCGTCACTAGCGCGACCTACGAGCAGTACTTC. Its translation is CASSFVTSATYEQYF.

The chain links TRBV3-1 to TRBJ2-1; no reliable D call. This CDR3 has 14 residues. Germline CDR1 and CDR2: LGHDT and YNNKEL (reference sequence). The germline V and J ends were trimmed by 1 base and 2 bases, with 6 bases remaining between them. The CDR3 bases are TGTGCCAGCAGCCAAGCTGCCCCCTACAATGAGCAGTTCTTC. Translation: CASSQAAPYNEQFF.

J is TRBJ2-3 and V is TRBV20-1, with TRBD1 identical over 9 bases. In germline, CDR1 is DFQATT, CDR2 SNEGSKA (reference sequence). The CDR3 extends over 14 amino acids. J lost 5 bases, V lost 3 bases, and 6 bases had no gene match. In DNA, the CDR3 is TGCAGTGCTAGGGGACAGGGAGGGGAAGATACGCAGTATTTT. Translated, it gives CSARGQGGEDTQYF.

The sample holds a few counts of this clonotype. This rearrangement joins TRBV7-7 to TRBJ2-5; perhaps D is TRBD1 or TRBD2 (5 bases each). V was cut by 6 bases and J by 3 bases, with 11 bases left in between. The CDR3 totals 13 residues. Germline V gene sequence: CDR1 SSHAT, CDR2 FNYEAQ (reference sequence). CDR3 region: CASSYGAKETQYF. The CDR3 coding sequence is TGTGCCAGCAGTTACGGGGCGAAAGAGACCCAGTACTTC.

This clonotype showed up just a few times. This sequence joins TRBV4-2 and TRBJ1-1; D might be TRBD1 (5 bases). Trimming shortened V by 0 bases and J by 2 bases, and 13 bases separated the two germline ends. Germline V gene data show CDR1 as LGHNA and CDR2 as YNFKEQ. The CDR3 length is 16 residues. The CDR3, as DNA: TGTGCCAGCAGCCAAGATCGGGGACCGGCCAACACTGAAGCTTTCTTT. Amino acids: CASSQDRGPANTEAFF.

This clonotype showed up just a few times. J is TRBJ2-3 and V is TRBV11-2, with D possibly matching TRBD1 (5 bases). V shed 2 bases and J shed 4 bases, with 16 bases lying between them. Germline CDR1 reads SGHAT; CDR2 reads FQNNGV. CDR3 length equals 16 residues. In DNA form, the CDR3 reads TGTGCCAGCAGCTTATACTGGGCAGGGTTGGCAGATACGCAGTATTTT. As protein: CASSLYWAGLADTQYF.

This chain links TRBV29-1 with TRBJ2-3; D gene uncertain. V gave up 8 bases and J gave up 0 bases, with 18 bases separating them. The germline V gene encodes CDR1 SQVTM and CDR2 ANQGSEA. The CDR3 contains 15 residues. In DNA, the CDR3 is TGCAGCATCCTGATCTGGCCCGCTAGCACAGATACGCAGTATTTT. This codes for CSILIWPASTDTQYF.

V and J are TRBV29-1 and TRBJ1-5, with 10 positions matching TRBD1. CDR1 is SQVTM, CDR2 ANQGSEA, per germline. This CDR3 has 13 amino acids. With V trimmed by 5 bases and J by 6 bases, 4 bases remained unmatched. The CDR3 spells CSVLDRGSQPQHF. The CDR3, as DNA: TGCAGCGTTTTGGACAGGGGGAGTCAGCCCCAGCATTTT.

Ten or more counts support this clonotype. The chain carries TRBV6-5 and TRBJ1-2; no reliable D call. Between the trimmed V and J ends, which lost 0 bases and 3 bases, there was a span of 8 bases. CDR1 is MNHEY, CDR2 SVGAGI, per germline. This CDR3 contains 14 residues. CDR3 in amino acids: CASSYSGTDYGYTF. The CDR3 nucleotides read TGTGCCAGCAGTTACTCCGGCACGGACTATGGCTACACCTTC.

This chain uses TRBV5-1 with TRBJ1-4; D possibly corresponds to TRBD1 (5 bases). Trimming stripped 1 base from V and 8 bases from J, with 6 bases between. Germline values: CDR1 SGHRS, CDR2 YFSETQ. CDR3 length: 12 amino acids. The DNA of the CDR3 is TGCGCCAGCAGCTTGCAGGGAGAAAAACTGTTTTTT. Translated: CASSLQGEKLFF.

This clonotype appeared a few times. The CDR3 protein is CASSLGVAGPYNEQFF. The CDR3 bases are TGCGCCAGCAGCTTGGGTGTAGCTGGCCCCTACAATGAGCAGTTCTTC. The chain employs TRBV5-1 and TRBJ2-1; the D is unclear. This CDR3 has 16 residues. In germline, CDR1 is SGHRS, CDR2 YFSETQ. V gave up 0 bases and J gave up 2 bases, with 12 bases separating them.

The table lists this clonotype with a count of one. The chain carries TRBV6-5 and TRBJ2-5, with TRBD2 as a possible D gene (6 bases). The CDR3 loop spans 15 amino acids. The V end lost 2 bases, the J end lost 0 bases, and 10 bases lay between the germline ends. The germline CDR1 and CDR2 sequences are MNHEY and SVGAGI. The CDR3 DNA follows: TGTGCCAGCAGTTACCGTAGGGACTACCAAGAGACCCAGTACTTC. Residues: CASSYRRDYQETQYF.